This TCR beta chain was obtained from a study of T cells after yellow fever vaccination. Production of TCR cDNA was by 5'RACE template switching, which also added a universal primer site and UMIs. TCRdb reanalysed the 5' RACE reads using MiXCR and keeps one entry per CDR3 protein. The repertoire holds 450,000 to 550,000 distinct CDR3 sequences, with around a fifth as singletons. This clonotype was detected only a few times. Its antigen remains unidentified. Study results and limitations: Only a minor proportion of clonotypes was detected across both CD4 and CD8 compartments.

From germline, CDR1 is SGHRS and CDR2 YFSETQ. This CDR3 has 16 amino acids. J gave up 3 bases and V 2 bases, and 5 bases lay outside the gene matches. The origin of this receptor is a man younger than 35 who received the YFV17D yellow fever vaccine. Sequencing used PBMCs, obtained about 20 days after the first yellow fever vaccination. This rearrangement joins TRBV5-1 to TRBJ2-1, with 10 positions matching TRBD2. This CDR3 is CASSFTASGGYNEQFF. The CDR3 DNA sequence: TGCGCCAGCAGCTTCACGGCTAGCGGGGGCTACAATGAGCAGTTCTTC.